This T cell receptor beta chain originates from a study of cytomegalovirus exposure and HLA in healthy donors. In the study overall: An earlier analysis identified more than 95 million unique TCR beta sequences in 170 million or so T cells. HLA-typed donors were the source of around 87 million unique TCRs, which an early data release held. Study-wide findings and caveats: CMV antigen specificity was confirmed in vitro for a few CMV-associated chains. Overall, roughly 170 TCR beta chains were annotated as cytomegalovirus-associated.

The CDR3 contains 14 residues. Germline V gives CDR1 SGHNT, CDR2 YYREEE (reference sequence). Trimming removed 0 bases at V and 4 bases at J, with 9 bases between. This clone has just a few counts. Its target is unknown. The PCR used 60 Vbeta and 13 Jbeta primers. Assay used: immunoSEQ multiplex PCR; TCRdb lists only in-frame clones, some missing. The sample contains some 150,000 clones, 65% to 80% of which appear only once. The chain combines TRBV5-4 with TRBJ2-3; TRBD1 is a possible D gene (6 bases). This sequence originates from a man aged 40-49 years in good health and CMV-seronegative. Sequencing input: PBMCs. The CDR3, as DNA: TGTGCCAGCAGCTTGGCAGGGGTTGCAGATACGCAGTATTTT. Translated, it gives CASSLAGVADTQYF. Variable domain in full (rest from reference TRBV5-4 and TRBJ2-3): ETGVTQSPTHLIKTRGQQVTLRCSSQSGHNTVSWYQQALGQGPQFIFQYYREEENGRGNFPPRFSGLQFPNYSSELNVNALELDDSALYLCASSLAGVADTQYFGPGTRLTVL.